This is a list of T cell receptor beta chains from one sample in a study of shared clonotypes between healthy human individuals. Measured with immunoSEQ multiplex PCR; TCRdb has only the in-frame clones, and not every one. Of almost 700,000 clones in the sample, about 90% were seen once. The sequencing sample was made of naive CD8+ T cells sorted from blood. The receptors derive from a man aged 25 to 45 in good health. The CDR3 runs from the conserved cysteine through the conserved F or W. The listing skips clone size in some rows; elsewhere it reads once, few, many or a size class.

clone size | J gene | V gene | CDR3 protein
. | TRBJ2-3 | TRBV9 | CASSGDTDTQYF
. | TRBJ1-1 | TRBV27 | CASSWTGHTEAFF
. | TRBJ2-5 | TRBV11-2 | CASSLQGWETQYF
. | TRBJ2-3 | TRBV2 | CASTGTDTQYF
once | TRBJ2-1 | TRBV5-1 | CASSLSAGHNEQFF
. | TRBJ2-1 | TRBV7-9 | CASSGGSGEQFF
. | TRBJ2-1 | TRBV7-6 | CASSEGDSSYNEQFF
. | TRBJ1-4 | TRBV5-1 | CASSPLQGDEKLFF
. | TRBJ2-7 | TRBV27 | CASTSLAKAYEQYF
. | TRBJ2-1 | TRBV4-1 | CASSQPGTSGKGLFNEQFF
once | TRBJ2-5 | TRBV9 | CASSVEGVAETQYF
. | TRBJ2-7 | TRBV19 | CASSIASPGEQYF